This T cell receptor beta chain appears in the sequencing data of a study of immune characteristics of hereditary and idiopathic chronic pancreatitis. Total pancreatectomy with islet autotransplantation was the source of the chronic pancreatitis pancreas tissue. V was cut by 6 bases and J by 16 bases, with 16 bases left in between. Germline V lookup: CDR1 MDHEN, CDR2 SYDVKM. The CDR3 is 11 amino acids. Clones were read by immunoSEQ multiplex PCR, and TCRdb kept only the in-frame ones, dropping some. The sample has more than 800 clones, roughly 70% seen once. The chain combines TRBV28 with TRBJ2-1; D is perhaps TRBD1 (6 bases). The receptor comes from a human donor with chronic pancreatitis. The specimen was pancreas tissue with idiopathic chronic pancreatitis. DNA for the CDR3: TGTGCCAGCAGATCCGGGACAACTGTCTTCTTC. It yields the protein CASRSGTTVFF. Based on the CDR3 plus reference TRBV28 and TRBJ2-1, the full variable domain is DVKVTQSSRYLVKRTGEKVFLECVQDMDHENMFWYRQDPGLGLRLIYFSYDVKMKEKGDIPEGYSVSREKKERFSLILESASTNQTSMYLCASRSGTTVFFGPGTRLTVL.